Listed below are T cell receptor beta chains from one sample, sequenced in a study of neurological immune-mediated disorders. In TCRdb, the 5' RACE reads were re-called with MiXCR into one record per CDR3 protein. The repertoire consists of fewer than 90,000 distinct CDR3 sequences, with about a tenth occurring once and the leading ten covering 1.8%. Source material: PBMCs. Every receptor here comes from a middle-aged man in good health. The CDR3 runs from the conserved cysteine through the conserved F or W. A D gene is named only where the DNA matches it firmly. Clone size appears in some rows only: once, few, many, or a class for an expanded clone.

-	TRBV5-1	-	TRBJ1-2	CASGININYCYTF	TGCGCCAGCGGGATAAATATTAACTATTGCTACACCTTC
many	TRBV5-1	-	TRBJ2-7	CASSLIIAEGILYEQYF	TGCGCCAGCAGCTTGATAATCGCTGAGGGGATTCTCTACGAGCAGTACTTC
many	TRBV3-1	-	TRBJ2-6	CASSQDGGLLGANVLTF	TGTGCCAGCAGCCAAGATGGGGGGCTGCTCGGGGCCAACGTCCTGACTTTC
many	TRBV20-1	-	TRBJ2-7	CSARTGGGDEQYF	TGCAGTGCCCGGACAGGCGGAGGGGACGAGCAGTACTTC
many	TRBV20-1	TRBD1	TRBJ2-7	CSARGTGGNLGEQYF	TGCAGTGCTAGAGGGACAGGGGGCAATCTGGGCGAGCAGTACTTC
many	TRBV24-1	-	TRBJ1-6	CATSDSAWSSPLHF	TGTGCCACCAGTGATTCAGCTTGGTCTTCACCCCTCCACTTT
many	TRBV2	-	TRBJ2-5	CASSVTAHDQETQYF	TGTGCCAGCAGTGTAACAGCCCACGATCAAGAGACCCAGTACTTC
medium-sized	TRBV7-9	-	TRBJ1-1	CASSLGGLNTEAFF	TGTGCCAGCAGCTTAGGGGGCCTGAACACTGAAGCTTTCTTT
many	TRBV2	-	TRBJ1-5	CASGLAGARSNQPQHF	TGTGCCAGCGGTTTGGCGGGGGCTCGGAGCAATCAGCCCCAGCATTTT
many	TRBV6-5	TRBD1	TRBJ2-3	CASSSGQGWNTQYF	TGTGCCAGCAGCTCGGGACAGGGTTGGAATACGCAGTATTTT
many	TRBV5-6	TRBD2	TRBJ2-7	CASSLPTSSTYEQYF	TGTGCCAGCAGCCTTCCGACTAGCTCTACTTACGAGCAGTACTTC
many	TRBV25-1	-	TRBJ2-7	CASSEGTSGWYF	TGTGCCAGCAGTGAGGGGACATCCGGGTGGTACTTC
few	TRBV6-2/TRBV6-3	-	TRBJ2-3	CASGRKDTQYF	TGTGCCAGCGGACGAAAAGATACGCAGTATTTT
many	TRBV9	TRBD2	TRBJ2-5	CASSVGGREETQYF	TGTGCCAGCAGCGTAGGCGGGAGAGAAGAGACCCAGTACTTC
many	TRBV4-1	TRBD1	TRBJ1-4	CASTLLPQGDEKLFF	TGCGCCAGCACCTTGTTACCACAGGGGGACGAAAAACTGTTTTTT
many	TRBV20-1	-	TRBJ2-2	CSAQGRNTGELFF	TGCAGTGCTCAGGGTCGGAACACCGGGGAGCTGTTTTTT
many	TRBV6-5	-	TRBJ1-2	CASSYEGRGYTF	TGTGCCAGCAGTTACGAGGGAAGAGGCTACACCTTC
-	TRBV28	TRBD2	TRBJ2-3	CSSSLRSPGLAGPDTQYF	TGCTCCAGCAGTTTGCGGTCTCCGGGACTAGCGGGCCCAGATACGCAGTATTTT
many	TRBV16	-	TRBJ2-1	CASSQPEDSSYNEQFF	TGTGCCAGCAGCCAACCCGAGGACAGCTCCTACAATGAGCAGTTCTTC
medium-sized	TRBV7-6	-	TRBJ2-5	CASSLILRETQYF	TGTGCCAGCAGCTTAATCCTTCGGGAGACCCAGTACTTC
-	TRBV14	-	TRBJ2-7	CASSHHGGLGYEQYF	TGTGCCAGCAGCCACCACGGGGGGCTAGGCTACGAGCAGTACTTC
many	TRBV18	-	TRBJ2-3	CASSPLLSTDTQYF	TGTGCCAGCTCACCTCTCTTGAGCACAGATACGCAGTATTTT
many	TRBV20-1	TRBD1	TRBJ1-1	CSAQDRASAEAFF	TGCAGTGCTCAGGACAGGGCTAGCGCTGAAGCTTTCTTT
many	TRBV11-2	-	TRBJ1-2	CASSQRQDLHGYTF	TGTGCCAGCAGCCAACGACAGGACTTACATGGCTACACCTTC
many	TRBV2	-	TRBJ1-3	CASSKNGNTIYF	TGTGCCAGCAGTAAAAACGGAAACACCATATATTTT
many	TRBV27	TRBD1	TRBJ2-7	CASRDRTGSYEQYF	TGTGCCAGCAGGGATCGGACAGGCTCCTACGAGCAGTACTTC
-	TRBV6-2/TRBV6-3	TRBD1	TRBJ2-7	CASSYWDRVTYEQYF	TGTGCCAGCAGTTACTGGGACAGGGTCACTTACGAGCAGTACTTC
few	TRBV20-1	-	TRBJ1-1	CSARENTEAFF	TGCAGTGCTAGGGAAAACACTGAAGCTTTCTTT
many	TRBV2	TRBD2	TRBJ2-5	CASIAGGETQYF	TGTGCCAGCATCGCGGGAGGGGAGACCCAGTACTTC
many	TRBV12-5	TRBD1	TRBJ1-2	CASGLDRGTNYGYTF	TGTGCTAGTGGTTTGGACAGGGGAACCAACTATGGCTACACCTTC
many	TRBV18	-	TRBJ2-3	CASSPTDGGTDTQYF	TGTGCCAGCTCACCAACGGATGGGGGCACAGATACGCAGTATTTT
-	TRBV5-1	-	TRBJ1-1	CASSLNGGNTEAFF	TGCGCCAGCAGCTTAAACGGGGGGAACACTGAAGCTTTCTTT
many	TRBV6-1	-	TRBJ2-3	CASGLTLEDTQYF	TGTGCCAGCGGACTGACCCTGGAAGATACGCAGTATTTT
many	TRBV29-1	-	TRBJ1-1	CSVEKGSLGTEAFF	TGCAGCGTTGAAAAAGGGTCCCTGGGCACTGAAGCTTTCTTT
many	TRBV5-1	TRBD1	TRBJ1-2	CASSLSDRGWYGYTF	TGCGCCAGCAGCTTGTCGGACAGGGGTTGGTATGGCTACACCTTC
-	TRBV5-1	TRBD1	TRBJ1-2	CASSEGTGKGGYTF	TGCGCCAGCAGCGAAGGGACAGGGAAAGGCGGCTACACCTTC
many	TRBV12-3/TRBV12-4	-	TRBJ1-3	CASRTDSIGNTIYF	TGTGCCAGCAGAACCGACAGTATTGGAAACACCATATATTTT
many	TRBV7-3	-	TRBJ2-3	CASSLIGTDTDTQYF	TGTGCCAGCAGCTTAATCGGGACCGACACAGATACGCAGTATTTT
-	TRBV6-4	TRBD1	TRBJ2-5	CASSRTGGQGETQYF	TGTGCCAGCTCTCGGACAGGGGGCCAAGGAGAGACCCAGTACTTC
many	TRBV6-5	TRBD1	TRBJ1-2	CASSDRGRAPYGYTF	TGTGCCAGCAGTGACAGGGGCCGGGCCCCCTATGGCTACACCTTC
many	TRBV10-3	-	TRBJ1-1	CAISELMASNTEAFF	TGTGCCATCAGTGAGTTAATGGCGTCGAACACTGAAGCTTTCTTT
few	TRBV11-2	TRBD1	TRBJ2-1	CASSMGQANEQFF	TGTGCCAGCAGCATGGGACAGGCGAACGAGCAGTTCTTC
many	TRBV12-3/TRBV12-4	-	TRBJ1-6	CASSLVKNGNSPLHF	TGTGCCAGCAGTTTAGTTAAAAACGGGAATTCACCCCTCCACTTT
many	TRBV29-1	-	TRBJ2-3	CSVSLRQLTDTQYF	TGCAGCGTATCCTTACGGCAGCTCACAGATACGCAGTATTTT
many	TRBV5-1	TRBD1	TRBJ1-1	CASSLRQGINTEAFF	TGCGCCAGCAGCTTAAGACAGGGAATAAACACTGAAGCTTTCTTT
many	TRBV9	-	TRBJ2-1	CASSVPIGGSSYNEQFF	TGTGCCAGCAGCGTCCCCATTGGGGGGAGCTCCTACAATGAGCAGTTCTTC
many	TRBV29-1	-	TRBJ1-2	CSVEGGGGSAGIYGYTF	TGCAGCGTTGAAGGGGGGGGAGGCAGCGCGGGTATCTATGGCTACACCTTC
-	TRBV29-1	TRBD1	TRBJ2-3	CSVQRTGADTQYF	TGCAGCGTCCAGCGGACAGGGGCCGATACGCAGTATTTT
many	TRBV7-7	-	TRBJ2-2	CASSLGSTGELFF	TGTGCCAGCAGCTTAGGGAGCACCGGGGAGCTGTTTTTT
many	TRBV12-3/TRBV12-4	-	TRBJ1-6	CASRTAQGNKNSPLHF	TGTGCCAGCAGGACGGCCCAAGGAAATAAGAATTCACCCCTCCACTTT
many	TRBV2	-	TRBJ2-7	CASSGFRAGDTAYEQYF	TGTGCCAGCAGTGGGTTTAGGGCCGGGGACACCGCCTACGAGCAGTACTTC
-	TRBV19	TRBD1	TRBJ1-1	CAGRRTGEGAFF	TGTGCCGGAAGACGGACAGGGGAGGGAGCTTTCTTT
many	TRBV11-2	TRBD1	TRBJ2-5	CASSSYRGTGETQYF	TGTGCCAGCAGCAGTTACAGGGGGACGGGTGAGACCCAGTACTTC
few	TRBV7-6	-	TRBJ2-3	CASSQGGTRLRTDTQYF	TGTGCCAGCAGCCAAGGCGGGACCCGCCTAAGGACAGATACGCAGTATTTT
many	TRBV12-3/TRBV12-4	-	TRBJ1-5	CASSPGTPPNQPQHF	TGTGCCAGCAGTCCCGGGACACCGCCCAATCAGCCCCAGCATTTT
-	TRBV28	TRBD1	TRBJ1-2	CASSVDRGLRNYGYTF	TGTGCCAGCAGCGTCGACAGGGGGCTGCGGAACTATGGCTACACCTTC
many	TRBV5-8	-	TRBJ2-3	CASSLAGGYRTDTQYF	TGTGCCAGCAGCTTGGCCGGCGGCTACCGCACAGATACGCAGTATTTT
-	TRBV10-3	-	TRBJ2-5	CAILKESGETQYF	TGTGCCATCCTAAAAGAGTCGGGGGAGACCCAGTACTTC
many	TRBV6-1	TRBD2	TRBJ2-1	CASRREVSKVGNEQFF	TGTGCCAGCAGGCGGGAGGTCTCAAAGGTGGGCAATGAGCAGTTCTTC
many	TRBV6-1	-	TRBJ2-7	CASSYTSYEQYF	TGTGCCAGCAGTTATACCTCCTACGAGCAGTACTTC